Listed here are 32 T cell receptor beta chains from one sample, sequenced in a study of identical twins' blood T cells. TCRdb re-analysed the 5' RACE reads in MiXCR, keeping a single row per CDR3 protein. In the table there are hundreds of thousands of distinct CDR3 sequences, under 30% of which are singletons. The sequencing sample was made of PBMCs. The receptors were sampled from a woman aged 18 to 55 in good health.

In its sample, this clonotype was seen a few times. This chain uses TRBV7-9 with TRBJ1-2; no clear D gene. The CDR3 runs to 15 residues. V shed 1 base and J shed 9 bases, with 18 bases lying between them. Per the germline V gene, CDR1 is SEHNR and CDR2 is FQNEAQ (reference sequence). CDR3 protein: CASSLEVITAKSYTF. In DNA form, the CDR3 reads TGTGCCAGCAGCTTAGAGGTGATAACGGCTAAGAGCTACACCTTC.

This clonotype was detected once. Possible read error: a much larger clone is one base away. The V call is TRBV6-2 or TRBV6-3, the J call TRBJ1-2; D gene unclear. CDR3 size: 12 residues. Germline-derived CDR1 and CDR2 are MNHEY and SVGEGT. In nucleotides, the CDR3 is TGTGCCGGCAGTTACGAACAGTATGGCTACACCTTC. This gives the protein CAGSYEQYGYTF.

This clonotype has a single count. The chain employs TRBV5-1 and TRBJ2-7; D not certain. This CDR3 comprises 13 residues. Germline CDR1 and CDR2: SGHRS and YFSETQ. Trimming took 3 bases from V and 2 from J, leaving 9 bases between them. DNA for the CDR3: TGCGCCAGCAGCTCTGACCCGCCCTACGAGCAGTACTTC. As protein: CASSSDPPYEQYF.

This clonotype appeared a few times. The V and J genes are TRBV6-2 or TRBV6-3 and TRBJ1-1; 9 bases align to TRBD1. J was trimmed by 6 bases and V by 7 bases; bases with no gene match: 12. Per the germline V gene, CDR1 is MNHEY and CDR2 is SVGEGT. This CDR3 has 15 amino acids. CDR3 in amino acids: CASIHSTGGLAEAFF. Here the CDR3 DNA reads TGTGCCAGCATTCATTCGACAGGGGGGCTCGCTGAAGCTTTCTTT.

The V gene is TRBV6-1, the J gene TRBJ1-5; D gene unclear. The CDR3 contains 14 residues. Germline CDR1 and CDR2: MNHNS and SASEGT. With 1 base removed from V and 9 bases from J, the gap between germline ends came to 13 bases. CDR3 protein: CASSEGMNLGPQHF. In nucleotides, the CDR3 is TGTGCCAGCAGTGAAGGTATGAATTTGGGGCCCCAGCATTTT.

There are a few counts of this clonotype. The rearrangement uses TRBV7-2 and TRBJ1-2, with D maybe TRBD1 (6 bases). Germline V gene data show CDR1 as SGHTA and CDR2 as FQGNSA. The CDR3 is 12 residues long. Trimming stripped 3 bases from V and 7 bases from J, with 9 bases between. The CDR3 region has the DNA TGTGCCAGCAGCTTTAGACAGGTTGGCTACACCTTC. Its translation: CASSFRQVGYTF.

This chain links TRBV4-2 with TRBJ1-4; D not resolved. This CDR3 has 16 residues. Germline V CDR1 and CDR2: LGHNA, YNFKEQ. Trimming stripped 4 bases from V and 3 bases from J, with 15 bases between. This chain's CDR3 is CASSLNMGGSNEKLFF. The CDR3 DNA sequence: TGTGCCAGCAGCCTGAACATGGGCGGATCTAATGAAAAACTGTTTTTT.

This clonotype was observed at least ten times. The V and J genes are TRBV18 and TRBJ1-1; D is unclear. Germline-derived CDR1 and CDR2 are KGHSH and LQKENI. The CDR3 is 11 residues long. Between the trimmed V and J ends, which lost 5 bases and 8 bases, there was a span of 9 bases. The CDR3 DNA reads TGTGCCAGCTCAGACCAGAAAGAAGCTTTCTTT. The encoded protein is CASSDQKEAFF. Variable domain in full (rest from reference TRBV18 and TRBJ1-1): NAGVMQNPRHLVRRRGQEARLRCSPMKGHSHVYWYRQLPEEGLKFMVYLQKENIIDESGMPKERFSAEFPKEGPSILRIQQVVRGDSAAYFCASSDQKEAFFGQGTRLTVV.

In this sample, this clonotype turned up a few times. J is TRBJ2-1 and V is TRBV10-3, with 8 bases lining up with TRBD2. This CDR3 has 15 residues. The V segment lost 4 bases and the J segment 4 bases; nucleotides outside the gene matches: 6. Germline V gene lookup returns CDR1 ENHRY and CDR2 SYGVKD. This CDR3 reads CAISVRGGRYNEQFF. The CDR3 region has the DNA TGTGCCATCAGTGTACGGGGGGGCCGGTACAATGAGCAGTTCTTC.

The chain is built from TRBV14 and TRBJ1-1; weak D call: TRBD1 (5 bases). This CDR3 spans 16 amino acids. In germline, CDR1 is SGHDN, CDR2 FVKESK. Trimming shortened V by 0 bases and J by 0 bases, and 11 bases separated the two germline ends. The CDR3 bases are TGTGCCAGCAGCCAAGAGTCAGGGCTCATGAACACTGAAGCTTTCTTT. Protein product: CASSQESGLMNTEAFF.

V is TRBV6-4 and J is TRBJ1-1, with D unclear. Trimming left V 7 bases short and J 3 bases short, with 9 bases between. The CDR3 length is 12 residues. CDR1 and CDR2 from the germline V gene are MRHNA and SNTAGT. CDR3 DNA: TGTGCCAGCAAACAACGGGACACTGAAGCTTTCTTT. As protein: CASKQRDTEAFF.

CDR3 nucleotides: TGTGCCAGTAGTATAGTCCCCTCCGGGAACACTGAAGCTTTCTTT. The encoded protein is CASSIVPSGNTEAFF. The chain carries TRBV19 and TRBJ1-1; unclear D gene. V was trimmed by 1 base and J by 1 base, leaving 10 bases between them. CDR3 length: 15 residues. CDR1 and CDR2 (germline): LNHDA, SQIVND (reference sequence). The full variable domain, with the rest looked up from reference TRBV19 and TRBJ1-1, is DGGITQSPKYLFRKEGQNVTLSCEQNLNHDAMYWYRQDPGQGLRLIYYSQIVNDFQKGDIAEGYSVSREKKESFPLTVTSAQKNPTAFYLCASSIVPSGNTEAFFGQGTRLTVV.

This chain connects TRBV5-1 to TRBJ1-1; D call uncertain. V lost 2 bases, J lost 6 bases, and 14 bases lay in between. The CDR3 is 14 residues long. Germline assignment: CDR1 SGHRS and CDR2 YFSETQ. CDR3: CASSFGGVRSEAFF. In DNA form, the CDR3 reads TGCGCCAGCAGCTTCGGCGGGGTTCGATCTGAAGCTTTCTTT. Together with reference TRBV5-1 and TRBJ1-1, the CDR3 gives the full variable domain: KAGVTQTPRYLIKTRGQQVTLSCSPISGHRSVSWYQQTPGQGLQFLFEYFSETQRNKGNFPGRFSGRQFSNSRSEMNVSTLELGDSALYLCASSFGGVRSEAFFGQGTRLTVV.

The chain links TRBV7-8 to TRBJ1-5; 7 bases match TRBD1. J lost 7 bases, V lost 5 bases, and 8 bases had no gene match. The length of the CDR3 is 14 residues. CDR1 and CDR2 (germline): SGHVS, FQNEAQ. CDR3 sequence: CASSPEGAGQPQHF. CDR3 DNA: TGTGCCAGCAGCCCGGAGGGGGCTGGACAGCCCCAGCATTTT. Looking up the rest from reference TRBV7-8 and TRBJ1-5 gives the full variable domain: GAGVSQSPRYKVAKRGQDVALRCDPISGHVSLFWYQQALGQGPEFLTYFQNEAQLDKSGLPSDRFFAERPEGSVSTLKIQRTQQEDSAVYLCASSPEGAGQPQHFGDGTRLSIL.

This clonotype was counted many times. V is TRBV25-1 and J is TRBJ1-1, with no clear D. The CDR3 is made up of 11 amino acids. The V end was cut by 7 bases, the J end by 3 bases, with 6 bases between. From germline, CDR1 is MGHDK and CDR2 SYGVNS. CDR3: CASTGYTEAFF. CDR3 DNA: TGTGCCAGCACTGGGTACACTGAAGCTTTCTTT.

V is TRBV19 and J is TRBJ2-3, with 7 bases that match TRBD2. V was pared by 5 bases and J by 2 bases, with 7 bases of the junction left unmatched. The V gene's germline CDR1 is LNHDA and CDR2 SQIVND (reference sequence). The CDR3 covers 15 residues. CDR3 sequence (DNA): TGTGCCAGTAGTGTCCGCGGGGGATTCACAGATACGCAGTATTTT. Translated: CASSVRGGFTDTQYF.

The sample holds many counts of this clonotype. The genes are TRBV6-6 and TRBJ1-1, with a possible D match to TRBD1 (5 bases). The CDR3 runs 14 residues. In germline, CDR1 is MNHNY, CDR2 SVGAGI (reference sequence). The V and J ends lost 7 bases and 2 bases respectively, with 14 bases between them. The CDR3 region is CASTGGTLNTEAFF. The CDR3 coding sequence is TGTGCCAGCACCGGGGGGACCTTAAACACTGAAGCTTTCTTT.

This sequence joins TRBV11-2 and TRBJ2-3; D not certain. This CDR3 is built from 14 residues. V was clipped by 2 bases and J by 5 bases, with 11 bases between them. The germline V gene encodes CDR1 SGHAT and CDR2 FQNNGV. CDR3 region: CASSLITALDTQYF. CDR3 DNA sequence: TGTGCCAGCAGCTTAATTACAGCCTTAGATACGCAGTATTTT. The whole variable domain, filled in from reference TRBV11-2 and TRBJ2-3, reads EAGVAQSPRYKIIEKRQSVAFWCNPISGHATLYWYQQILGQGPKLLIQFQNNGVVDDSQLPKDRFSAERLKGVDSTLKIQPAKLEDSAVYLCASSLITALDTQYFGPGTRLTVL.

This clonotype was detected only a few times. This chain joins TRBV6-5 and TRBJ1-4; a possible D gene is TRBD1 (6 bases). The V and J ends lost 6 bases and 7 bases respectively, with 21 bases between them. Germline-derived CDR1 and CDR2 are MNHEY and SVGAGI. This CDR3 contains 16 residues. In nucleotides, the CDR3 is TGTGCCAGCAGCACATATGGGGGGGCCAGGGCTGAAAAACTGTTTTTT. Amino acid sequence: CASSTYGGARAEKLFF.

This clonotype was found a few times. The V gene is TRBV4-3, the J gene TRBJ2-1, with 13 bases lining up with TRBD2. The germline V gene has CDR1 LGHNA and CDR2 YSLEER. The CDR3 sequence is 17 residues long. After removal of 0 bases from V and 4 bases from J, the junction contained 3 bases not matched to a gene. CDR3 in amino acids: CASSQDGTSGDYNEQFF. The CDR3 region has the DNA TGCGCCAGCAGCCAAGATGGGACTAGCGGGGATTACAATGAGCAGTTCTTC.

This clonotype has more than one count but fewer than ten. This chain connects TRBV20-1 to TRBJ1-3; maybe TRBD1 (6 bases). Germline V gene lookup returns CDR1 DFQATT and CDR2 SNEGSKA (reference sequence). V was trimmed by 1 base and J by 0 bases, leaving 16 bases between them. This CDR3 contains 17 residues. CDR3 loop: CSARAAGGHPSGNTIYF. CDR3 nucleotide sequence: TGCAGTGCTAGAGCCGCGGGGGGGCACCCCTCTGGAAACACCATATATTTT.

The CDR3 spells CAWSEDRAGGYTF. The CDR3 DNA follows: TGTGCCTGGAGTGAGGACAGGGCAGGTGGCTACACCTTC. This rearrangement joins TRBV30 to TRBJ1-2, with 8 positions matching TRBD1. Germline CDR1 GTSNPN, CDR2 SVGIG (reference sequence). CDR3 length: 13 residues. The J segment lost 7 bases and the V segment lost 1 base, leaving 5 bases of the junction unmatched.

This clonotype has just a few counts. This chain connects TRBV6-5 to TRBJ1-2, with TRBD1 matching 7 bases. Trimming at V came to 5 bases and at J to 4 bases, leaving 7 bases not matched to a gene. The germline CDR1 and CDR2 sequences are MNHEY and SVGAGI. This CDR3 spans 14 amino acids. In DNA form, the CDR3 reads TGTGCCAGCAGTCGACAGGGTAGCGGCTATGGCTACACCTTC. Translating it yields CASSRQGSGYGYTF.

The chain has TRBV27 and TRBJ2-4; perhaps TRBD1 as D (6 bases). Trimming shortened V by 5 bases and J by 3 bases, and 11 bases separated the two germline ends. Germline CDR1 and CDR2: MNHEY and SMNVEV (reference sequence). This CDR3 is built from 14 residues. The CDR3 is CASSQGGVKNIQYF. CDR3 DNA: TGTGCCAGCAGTCAAGGGGGAGTCAAAAACATTCAGTACTTC.

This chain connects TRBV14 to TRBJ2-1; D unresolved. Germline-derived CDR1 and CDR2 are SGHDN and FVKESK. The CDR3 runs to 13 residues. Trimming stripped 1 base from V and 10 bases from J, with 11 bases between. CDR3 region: CASSQGGWTEQFF. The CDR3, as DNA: TGTGCCAGCAGCCAAGGAGGATGGACGGAGCAGTTCTTC.

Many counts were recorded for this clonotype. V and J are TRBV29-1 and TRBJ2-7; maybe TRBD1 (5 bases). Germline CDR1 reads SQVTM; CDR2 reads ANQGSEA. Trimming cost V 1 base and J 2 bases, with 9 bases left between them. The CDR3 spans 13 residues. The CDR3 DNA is TGCAGCGTTGAAGTCTCGACAGCCTACGAGCAGTACTTC. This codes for CSVEVSTAYEQYF.

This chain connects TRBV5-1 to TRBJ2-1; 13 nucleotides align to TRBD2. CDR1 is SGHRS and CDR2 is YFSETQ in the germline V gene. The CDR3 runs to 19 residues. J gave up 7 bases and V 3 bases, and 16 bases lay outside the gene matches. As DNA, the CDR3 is TGCGCCAGCAGCTCCGAACTCCACCGACTAGCGGGGGGTGTTAATGAGCAGTTCTTC. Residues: CASSSELHRLAGGVNEQFF.

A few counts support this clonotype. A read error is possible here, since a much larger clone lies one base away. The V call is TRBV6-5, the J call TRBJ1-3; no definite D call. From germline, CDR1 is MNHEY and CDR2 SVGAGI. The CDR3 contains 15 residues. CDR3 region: CAISYADAGGNTIYF. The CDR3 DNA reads TGTGCCATCAGTTATGCGGACGCTGGGGGAAACACCATATATTTT.

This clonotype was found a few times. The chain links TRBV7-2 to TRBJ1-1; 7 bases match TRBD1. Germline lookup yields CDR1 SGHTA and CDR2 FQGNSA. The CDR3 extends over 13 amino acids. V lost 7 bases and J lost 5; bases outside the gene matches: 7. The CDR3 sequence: CASIQDRWTEAFF. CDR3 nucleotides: TGTGCCAGCATCCAGGACAGGTGGACTGAAGCTTTCTTT.

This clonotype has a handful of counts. The CDR3 is CASSYGTSGTGELFF. The CDR3 DNA reads as TGTGCCAGCAGTTACGGGACTAGCGGGACCGGGGAGCTGTTTTTT. The chain recombines TRBV28 with TRBJ2-2; 12 bases map to TRBD2. The CDR3 spans 15 residues. J lost 5 bases, V lost 4 bases, and 2 bases had no gene match. Germline V gene lookup returns CDR1 MDHEN and CDR2 SYDVKM.

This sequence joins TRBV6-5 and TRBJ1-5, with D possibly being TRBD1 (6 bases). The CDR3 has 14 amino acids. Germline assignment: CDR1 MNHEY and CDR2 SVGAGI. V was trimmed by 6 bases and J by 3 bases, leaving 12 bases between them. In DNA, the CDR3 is TGTGCCAGCAGCGCAACAGGGTACAATCAGCCCCAGCATTTT. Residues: CASSATGYNQPQHF.

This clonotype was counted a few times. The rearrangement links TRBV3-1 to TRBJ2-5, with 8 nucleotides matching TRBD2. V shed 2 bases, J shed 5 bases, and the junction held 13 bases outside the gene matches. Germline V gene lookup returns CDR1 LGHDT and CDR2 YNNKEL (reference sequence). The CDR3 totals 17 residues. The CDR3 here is CASSQIGRPGGDETQYF. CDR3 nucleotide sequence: TGTGCCAGCAGCCAAATAGGAAGACCGGGGGGGGATGAGACCCAGTACTTC.